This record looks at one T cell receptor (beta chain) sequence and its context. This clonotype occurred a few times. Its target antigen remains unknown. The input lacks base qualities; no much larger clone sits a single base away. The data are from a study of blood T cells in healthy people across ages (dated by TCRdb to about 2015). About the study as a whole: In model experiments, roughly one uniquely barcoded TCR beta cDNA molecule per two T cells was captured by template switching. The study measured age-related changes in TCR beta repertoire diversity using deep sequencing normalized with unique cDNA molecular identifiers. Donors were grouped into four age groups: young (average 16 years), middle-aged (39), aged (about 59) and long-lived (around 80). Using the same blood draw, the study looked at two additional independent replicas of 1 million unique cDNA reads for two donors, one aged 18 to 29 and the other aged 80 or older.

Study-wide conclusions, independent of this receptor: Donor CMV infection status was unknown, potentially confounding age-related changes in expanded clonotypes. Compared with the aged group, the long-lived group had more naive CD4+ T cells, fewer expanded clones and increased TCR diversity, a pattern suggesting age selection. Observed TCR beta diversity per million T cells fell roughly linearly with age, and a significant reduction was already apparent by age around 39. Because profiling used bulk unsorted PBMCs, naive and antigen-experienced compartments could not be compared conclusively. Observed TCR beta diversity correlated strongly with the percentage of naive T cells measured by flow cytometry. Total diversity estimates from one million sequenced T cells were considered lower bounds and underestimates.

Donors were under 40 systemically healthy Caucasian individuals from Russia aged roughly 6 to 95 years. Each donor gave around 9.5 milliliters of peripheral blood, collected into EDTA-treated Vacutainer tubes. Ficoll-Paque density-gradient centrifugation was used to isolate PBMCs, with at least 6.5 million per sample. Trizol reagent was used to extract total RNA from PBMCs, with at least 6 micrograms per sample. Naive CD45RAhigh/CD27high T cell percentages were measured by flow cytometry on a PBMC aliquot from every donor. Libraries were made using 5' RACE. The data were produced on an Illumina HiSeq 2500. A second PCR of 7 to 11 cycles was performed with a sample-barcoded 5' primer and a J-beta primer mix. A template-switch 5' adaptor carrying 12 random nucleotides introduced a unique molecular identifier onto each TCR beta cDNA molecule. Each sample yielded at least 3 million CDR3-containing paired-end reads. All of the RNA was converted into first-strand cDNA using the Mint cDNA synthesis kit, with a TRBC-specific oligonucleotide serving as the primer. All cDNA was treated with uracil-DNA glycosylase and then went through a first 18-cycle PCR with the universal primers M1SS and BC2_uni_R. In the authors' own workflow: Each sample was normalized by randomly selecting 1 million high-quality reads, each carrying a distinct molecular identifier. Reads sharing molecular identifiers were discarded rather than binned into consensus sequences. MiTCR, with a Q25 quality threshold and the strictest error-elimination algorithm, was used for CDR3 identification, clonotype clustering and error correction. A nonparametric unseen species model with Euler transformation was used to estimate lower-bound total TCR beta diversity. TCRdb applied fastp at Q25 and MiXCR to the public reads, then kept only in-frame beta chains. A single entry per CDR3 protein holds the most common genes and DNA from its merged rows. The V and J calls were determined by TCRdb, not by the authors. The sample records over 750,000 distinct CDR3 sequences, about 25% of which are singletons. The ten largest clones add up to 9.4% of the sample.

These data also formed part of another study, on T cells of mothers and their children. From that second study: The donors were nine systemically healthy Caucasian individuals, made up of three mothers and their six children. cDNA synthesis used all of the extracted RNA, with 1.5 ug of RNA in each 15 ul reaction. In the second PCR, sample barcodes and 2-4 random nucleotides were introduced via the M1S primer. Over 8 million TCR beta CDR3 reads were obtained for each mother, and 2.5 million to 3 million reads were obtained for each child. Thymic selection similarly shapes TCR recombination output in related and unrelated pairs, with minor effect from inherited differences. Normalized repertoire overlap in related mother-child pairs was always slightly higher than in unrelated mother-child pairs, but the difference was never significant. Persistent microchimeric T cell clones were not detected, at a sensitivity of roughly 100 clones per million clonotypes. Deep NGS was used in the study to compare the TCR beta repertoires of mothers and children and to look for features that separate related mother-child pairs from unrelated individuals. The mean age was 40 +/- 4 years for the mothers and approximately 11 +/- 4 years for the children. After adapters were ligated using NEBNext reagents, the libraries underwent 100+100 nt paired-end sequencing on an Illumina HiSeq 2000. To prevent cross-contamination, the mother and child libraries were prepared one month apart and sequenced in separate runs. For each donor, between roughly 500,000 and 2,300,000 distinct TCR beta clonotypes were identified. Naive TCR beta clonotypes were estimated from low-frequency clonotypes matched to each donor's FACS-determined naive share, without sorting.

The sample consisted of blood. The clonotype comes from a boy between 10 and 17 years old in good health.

The nucleotides are TGTGCCAGCAGTGCCGGGACAGGTTCCTCCATCAGCCCCCAGCATTTT. It translates as CASSAGTGSSISPQHF. The chain is assembled from TRBV25-1 and TRBJ1-5, and 8 junction bases match TRBD1. Trimmed from V: 4 bases; trimmed from J: 10 bases; junction bases lacking a gene match: 15. Measured from the cysteine to the phenylalanine, the CDR3 is 16 residues long. CDR3 DNA is the only sequence kept; it has 48 bases, read in frame from the first base. CDR1 MGHDK and CDR2 SYGVNS were looked up in the germline V gene.